Listed below are T cell receptor beta chains from one sample, sequenced in a study of stem cell transplantation in POMP-related autoinflammatory disease. This table comes from immunoSEQ multiplex PCR, and its TCRdb copy is limited to in-frame clones, with some not included. This repertoire shows 25,000 to 30,000 clones, 82% found once; its top ten account for around 2.4%. The sample in question was CD4+ T cells from PBMCs, obtained before stem cell transplantation. These receptor sequences come from a human donor with POMP-related autoinflammation and immune dysregulation (PRAID). Each CDR3 is given with its conserved first and last residue. D genes are given only for firm matches. Clone size is given for some rows only: seen once, a few or many times, or a class if the clone is expanded.

v_call	d_call	j_call	cdr3_length	clone_size	cdr3_nt	cdr3_aa
TRBV19	-	TRBJ2-7	13	-	TGTGCCAGTAGTATGCAGGCCTCCTACGAGCAGTACTTC	CASSMQASYEQYF
TRBV5-5	-	TRBJ1-1	14	-	TGTGCCAGCAGCAATCTAGGGGGGTATCATGAGGCTTTCTTT	CASSNLGGYHEAFF
TRBV6-6	TRBD1	TRBJ1-2	15	-	TGTGCCAGCAGAGAGGGACAGGGGCTTAACTATGGCTACACCTTC	CASREGQGLNYGYTF
TRBV5-5	TRBD2	TRBJ2-7	18	-	TGTGCCAGCAGCTTAGTGGAGCAAACTAGCGCTAACTCCTACGAGCAGTACTTC	CASSLVEQTSANSYEQYF
TRBV5-6	-	TRBJ1-1	13	-	TGTGCCAGCGGGGCGGAAATGAACACTGAAGCTTTCTTT	CASGAEMNTEAFF
TRBV18	-	TRBJ2-7	13	-	TGTGCCAGCTCATCCCTGGTGGCGGCCGAGCAGTACTTC	CASSSLVAAEQYF
TRBV7-3	TRBD1	TRBJ2-1	15	-	TGTGCCAGCAGCGACCGGGACAGGGGATTAAATGAGCAGTTCTTC	CASSDRDRGLNEQFF
TRBV4-1	-	TRBJ1-5	13	-	TGCGCCAGCAGCTCCCTACTCAGTCAGCCCCAGCATTTT	CASSSLLSQPQHF
TRBV5-4	-	TRBJ2-5	16	-	TGTGCCAGCAGCTACTTGAGGGCCCTTCATTCGGAGACCCAGTACTTC	CASSYLRALHSETQYF
TRBV7-3	-	TRBJ2-3	15	once	TGTGCCAGCAGCTTATGGGGAGATAGCACAGATACGCAGTATTTT	CASSLWGDSTDTQYF
TRBV19	-	TRBJ2-3	14	-	TGTGCCAGTAGTAGCGGAGCTAGCACAGATACGCAGTATTTT	CASSSGASTDTQYF
TRBV5-4	-	TRBJ1-3	17	-	TGTGCCAGCAGCTTGGATCTGGGATCGATGGCTGGAAACACCATATATTTT	CASSLDLGSMAGNTIYF
TRBV5-1	-	TRBJ2-2	16	-	TGCGCCAGCACCGGCGGGGTCAGACTGAACACCGGGGAGCTGTTTTTT	CASTGGVRLNTGELFF
TRBV6-5	-	TRBJ1-2	13	-	TGTGCATCGAAGGGAGGAAGGAACTATGGCTACACCTTC	CASKGGRNYGYTF
TRBV25-1	-	TRBJ1-4	17	-	TGTGCCAGCAGTGAGGCCATTGGGTCCGTCATCGTGGAAAAACTGTTTTTT	CASSEAIGSVIVEKLFF
TRBV28	TRBD1	TRBJ1-2	14	-	TGTGCCAGCAGTTCGACAGGGGGCGGCTATGGCTACACCTTC	CASSSTGGGYGYTF
TRBV7-9	TRBD2	TRBJ2-1	16	-	TGTGCCAGCAGCTTAGCGCGTGGCGGGGGTTACAATGAGCAGTTCTTC	CASSLARGGGYNEQFF